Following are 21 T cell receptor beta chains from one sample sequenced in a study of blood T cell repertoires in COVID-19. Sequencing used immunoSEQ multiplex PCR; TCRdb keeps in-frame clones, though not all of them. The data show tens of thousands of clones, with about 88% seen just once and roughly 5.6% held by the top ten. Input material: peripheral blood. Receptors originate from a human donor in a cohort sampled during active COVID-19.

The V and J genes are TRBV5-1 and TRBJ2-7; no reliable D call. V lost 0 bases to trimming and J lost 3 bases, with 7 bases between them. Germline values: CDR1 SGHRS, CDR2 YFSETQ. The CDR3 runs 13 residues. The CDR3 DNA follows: TGCGCCAGCAGCTTGGCCTCGGTCTACGAGCAGTACTTC. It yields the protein CASSLASVYEQYF.

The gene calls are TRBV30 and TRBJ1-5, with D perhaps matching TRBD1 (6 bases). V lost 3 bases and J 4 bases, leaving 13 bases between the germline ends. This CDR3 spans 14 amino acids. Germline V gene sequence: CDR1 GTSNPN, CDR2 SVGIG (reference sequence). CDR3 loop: CAWRGAGDNQPQHF. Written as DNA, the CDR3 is TGTGCCTGGAGGGGGGCAGGGGATAATCAGCCCCAGCATTTT.

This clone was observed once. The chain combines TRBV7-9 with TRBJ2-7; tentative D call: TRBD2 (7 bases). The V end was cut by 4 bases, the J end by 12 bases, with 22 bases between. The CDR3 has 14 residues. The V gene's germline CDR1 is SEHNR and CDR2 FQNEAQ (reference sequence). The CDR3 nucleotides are TGTGCCAGCAGCTCCGTCGGCGGGGGCCTCCGTCTGTACTTC. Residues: CASSSVGGGLRLYF. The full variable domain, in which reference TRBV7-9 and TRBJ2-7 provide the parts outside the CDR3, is DTGVSQNPRHKITKRGQNVTFRCDPISEHNRLYWYRQTLGQGPEFLTYFQNEAQLEKSRLLSDRFSAERPKGSFSTLEIQRTEQGDSAMYLCASSSVGGGLRLYFGPGTRLTVT.

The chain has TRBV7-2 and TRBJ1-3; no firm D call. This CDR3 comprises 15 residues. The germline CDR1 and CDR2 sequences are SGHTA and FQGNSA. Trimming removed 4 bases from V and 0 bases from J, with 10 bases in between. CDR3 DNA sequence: TGTGCCAGCAGCTGGTACGGGGTCTCTGGAAACACCATATATTTT. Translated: CASSWYGVSGNTIYF.

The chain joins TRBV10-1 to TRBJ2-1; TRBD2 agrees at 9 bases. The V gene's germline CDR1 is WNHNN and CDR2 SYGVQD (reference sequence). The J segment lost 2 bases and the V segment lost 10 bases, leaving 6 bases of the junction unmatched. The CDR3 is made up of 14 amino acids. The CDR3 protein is CATSTSGPYNEQFF. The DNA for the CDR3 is TGCGCCACCTCGACTAGCGGTCCCTACAATGAGCAGTTCTTC.

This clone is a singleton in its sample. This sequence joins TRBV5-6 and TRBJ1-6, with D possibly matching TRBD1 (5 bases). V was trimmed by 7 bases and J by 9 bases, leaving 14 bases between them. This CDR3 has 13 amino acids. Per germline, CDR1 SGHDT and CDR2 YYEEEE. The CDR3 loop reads CASGKTAFSPLHF. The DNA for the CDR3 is TGTGCCAGCGGAAAGACAGCATTTTCACCCCTCCACTTT.

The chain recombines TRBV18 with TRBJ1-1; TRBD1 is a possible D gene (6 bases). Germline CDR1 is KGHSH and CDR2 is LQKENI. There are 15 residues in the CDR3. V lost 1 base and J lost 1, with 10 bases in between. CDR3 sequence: CASSPLPGQNTEAFF. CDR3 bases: TGTGCCAGCTCACCACTACCGGGACAGAACACTGAAGCTTTCTTT.

CDR3 residues: CASSPGLYTDTQYF. CDR3 nucleotides: TGTGCCAGCAGCCCGGGACTTTACACAGATACGCAGTATTTT. The chain is built from TRBV14 and TRBJ2-3, with D possibly being TRBD2 (6 bases). This CDR3 comprises 14 residues. Deletions cut 4 bases from V and 2 bases from J, with 10 bases between. Germline assignment: CDR1 SGHDN and CDR2 FVKESK.

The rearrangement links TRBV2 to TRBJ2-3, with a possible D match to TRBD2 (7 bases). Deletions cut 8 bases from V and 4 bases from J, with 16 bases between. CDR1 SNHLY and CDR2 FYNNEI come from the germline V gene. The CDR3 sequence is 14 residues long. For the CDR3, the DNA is TGTGCCAGCGGGGTAGGGGGAGGGGCAGATACGCAGTATTTT. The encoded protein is CASGVGGGADTQYF. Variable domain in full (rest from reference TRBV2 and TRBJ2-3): EPEVTQTPSHQVTQMGQEVILRCVPISNHLYFYWYRQILGQKVEFLVSFYNNEISEKSEIFDDQFSVERPDGSNFTLKIRSTKLEDSAMYFCASGVGGGADTQYFGPGTRLTVL.

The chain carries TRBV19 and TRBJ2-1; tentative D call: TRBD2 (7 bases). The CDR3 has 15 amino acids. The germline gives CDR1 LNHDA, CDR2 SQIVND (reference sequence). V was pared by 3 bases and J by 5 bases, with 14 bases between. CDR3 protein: CASSMGRGPNNEQFF. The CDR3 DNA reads TGTGCCAGTAGTATGGGGCGGGGGCCAAACAATGAGCAGTTCTTC.

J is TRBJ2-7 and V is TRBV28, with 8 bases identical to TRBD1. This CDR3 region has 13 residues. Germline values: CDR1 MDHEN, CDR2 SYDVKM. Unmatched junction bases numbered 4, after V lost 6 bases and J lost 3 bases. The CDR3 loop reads CASSPGQGYEQYF. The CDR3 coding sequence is TGTGCCAGCAGCCCAGGACAGGGCTACGAGCAGTACTTC.

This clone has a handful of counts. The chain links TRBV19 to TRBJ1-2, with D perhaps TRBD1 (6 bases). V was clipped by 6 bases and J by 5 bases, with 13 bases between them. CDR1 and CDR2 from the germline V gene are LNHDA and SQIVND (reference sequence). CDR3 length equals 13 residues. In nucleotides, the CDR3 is TGTGCCAGTAGCCAGGACAGAGTGTATGGCTACACCTTC. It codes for CASSQDRVYGYTF.

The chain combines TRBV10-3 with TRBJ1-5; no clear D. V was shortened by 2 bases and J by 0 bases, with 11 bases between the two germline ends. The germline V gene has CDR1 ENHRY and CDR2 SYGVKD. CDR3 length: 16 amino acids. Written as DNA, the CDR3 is TGTGCCATCAGTGAGCGGCAGGAAAATAGCAATCAGCCCCAGCATTTT. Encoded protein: CAISERQENSNQPQHF.

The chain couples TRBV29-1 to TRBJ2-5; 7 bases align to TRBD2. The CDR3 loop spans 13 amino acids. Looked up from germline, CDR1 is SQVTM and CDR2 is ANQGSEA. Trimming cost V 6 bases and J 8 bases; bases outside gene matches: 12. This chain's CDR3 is CSVPGSGENTQYF. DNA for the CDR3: TGCAGCGTCCCCGGAAGCGGGGAGAATACCCAGTACTTC. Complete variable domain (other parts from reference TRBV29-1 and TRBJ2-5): SAVISQKPSRDICQRGTSLTIQCQVDSQVTMMFWYRQQPGQSLTLIATANQGSEATYESGFVIDKFPISRPNLTFSTLTVSNMSPEDSSIYLCSVPGSGENTQYFGPGTRLLVL.

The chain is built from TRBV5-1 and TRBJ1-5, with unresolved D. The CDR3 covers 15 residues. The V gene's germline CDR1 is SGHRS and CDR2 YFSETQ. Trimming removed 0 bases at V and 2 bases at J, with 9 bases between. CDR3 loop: CASSLGPQGNQPQHF. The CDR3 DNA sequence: TGCGCCAGCAGCTTGGGTCCTCAGGGCAATCAGCCCCAGCATTTT.

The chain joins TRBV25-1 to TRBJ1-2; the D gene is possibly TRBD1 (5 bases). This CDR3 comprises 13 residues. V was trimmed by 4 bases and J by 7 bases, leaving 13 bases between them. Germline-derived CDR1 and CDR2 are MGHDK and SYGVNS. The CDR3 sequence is CASSVGATFGYTF. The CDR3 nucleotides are TGTGCCAGCAGTGTAGGGGCGACATTTGGCTACACCTTC.

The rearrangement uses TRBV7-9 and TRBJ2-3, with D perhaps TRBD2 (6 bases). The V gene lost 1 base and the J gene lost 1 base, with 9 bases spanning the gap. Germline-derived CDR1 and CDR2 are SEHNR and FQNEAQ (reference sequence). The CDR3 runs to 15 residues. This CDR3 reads CASSLVADGTDTQYF. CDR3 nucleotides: TGTGCCAGCAGCTTAGTAGCGGACGGCACAGATACGCAGTATTTT.

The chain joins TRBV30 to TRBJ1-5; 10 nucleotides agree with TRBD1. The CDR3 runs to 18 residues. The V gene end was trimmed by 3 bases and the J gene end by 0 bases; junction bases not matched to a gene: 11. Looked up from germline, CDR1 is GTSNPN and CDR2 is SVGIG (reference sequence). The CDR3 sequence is CAWRGRDRGGYSNQPQHF. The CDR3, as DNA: TGTGCCTGGAGGGGCCGGGACAGGGGCGGGTATAGCAATCAGCCCCAGCATTTT.

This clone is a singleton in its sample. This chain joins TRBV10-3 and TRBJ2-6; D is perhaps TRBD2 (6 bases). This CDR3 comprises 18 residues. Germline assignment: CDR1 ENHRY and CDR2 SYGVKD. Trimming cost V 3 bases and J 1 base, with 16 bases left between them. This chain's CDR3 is CAISERLDRGSGANVLTF. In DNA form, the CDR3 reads TGTGCCATCAGTGAAAGACTAGACCGGGGATCTGGGGCCAACGTCCTGACTTTC.

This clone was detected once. For the CDR3, the DNA is TGTGCCAGCTCGCGCCGGGACAGGGGAATAATCGGGGAGCTGTTTTTT. Translation gives CASSRRDRGIIGELFF. V is TRBV18 and J is TRBJ2-2, with 10 bases lining up with TRBD1. Trimming at V came to 6 bases and at J to 7 bases, leaving 11 bases not matched to a gene. There are 16 residues in the CDR3. Germline V gene sequence: CDR1 KGHSH, CDR2 LQKENI.

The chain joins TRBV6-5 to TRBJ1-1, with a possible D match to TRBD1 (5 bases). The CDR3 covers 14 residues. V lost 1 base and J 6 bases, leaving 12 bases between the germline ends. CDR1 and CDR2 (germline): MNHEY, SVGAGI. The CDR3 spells CASSYFAGGAEAFF. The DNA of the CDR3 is TGTGCCAGCAGTTACTTCGCCGGGGGTGCTGAAGCTTTCTTT.